The entry that follows covers one T cell receptor beta chain sequence. Its antigen is still unknown. The PCR used 60 Vbeta and 13 Jbeta primers. Data came from immunoSEQ multiplex PCR; TCRdb stores just in-frame clones and leaves some out. The data show 100,000 to 150,000 clones, about two thirds seen once. This record comes from a study of cytomegalovirus exposure and HLA in healthy donors. The CDR3 loop spans 14 amino acids. The germline V gene encodes CDR1 LGHNA and CDR2 YNFKEQ. V lost 0 bases and J 0 bases, leaving 4 bases between the germline ends. Overall study findings and caveats: Despite most TCR sequences being rare, some public TCRs occurred in many donors. In all likelihood, a cluster of highly shared sequence variants was a sequencing artifact.

As for the donors, each was a healthy bone marrow donor. Sequenced sample: PBMCs. The chain recombines TRBV4-2 with TRBJ2-3; the D is unclear. The TCR sequence derives from a man aged 30 to 45 in good health and CMV-seronegative. The CDR3 loop reads CASSQESSTDTQYF. CDR3 DNA sequence: TGTGCCAGCAGCCAAGAGTCTAGCACAGATACGCAGTATTTT.